The rows below give T cell receptor beta chains drawn from one sample of a study of blood T cell repertoires in COVID-19. TCRdb's copy holds only in-frame clones and misses some; the assay was immunoSEQ multiplex PCR. The data contain about 190,000 clones, nearly 90% of them singletons. Sequenced material: peripheral blood. All receptors come from a man in his fifties with acute or convalescent COVID-19. CDR3s include the opening cysteine and the closing phenylalanine or tryptophan. D genes are given only for firm matches. Clone sizes are given selectively: once, few, many, or a class where the clone is expanded.

d_gene	abundance	v_gene	j_gene	CDR3aa	CDR3nt
.	once	TRBV6-5	TRBJ1-4	CASRTGPNEKLFF	TGTGCCAGCAGGACAGGCCCGAATGAAAAACTGTTTTTT
TRBD1	.	TRBV9	TRBJ1-4	CASSVETGRNEKLFF	TGTGCCAGCAGCGTAGAGACAGGGAGGAATGAAAAACTGTTTTTT
TRBD1	.	TRBV7-6	TRBJ2-2	CASSRDRGTGELFF	TGTGCCAGCAGCCGGGACAGGGGGACCGGGGAGCTGTTTTTT
.	.	TRBV28	TRBJ1-2	CASSPGFGYGYTF	TGTGCCAGCAGTCCCGGTTTTGGCTATGGCTACACCTTC
TRBD1	.	TRBV4-2	TRBJ1-1	CASIKSRTGDDTEAFF	TGTGCCAGCATCAAGTCCAGGACAGGGGATGACACTGAAGCTTTCTTT
TRBD1	once	TRBV27	TRBJ1-2	CASRGTGVGYTF	TGTGCCAGCAGGGGGACAGGGGTTGGCTACACCTTC
TRBD1	once	TRBV6-2/TRBV6-3	TRBJ1-6	CASSYRDRVMNSPLHF	TGTGCCAGCAGTTACCGGGACAGGGTTATGAATTCACCCCTCCACTTT
TRBD2	few	TRBV24-1	TRBJ2-1	CATSSTSGTRNEQFF	TGTGCCACCAGCTCGACTAGCGGGACCCGAAATGAGCAGTTCTTC
.	.	TRBV5-6	TRBJ1-5	CASSLQERNQPQHF	TGTGCCAGCAGCTTACAGGAACGCAATCAGCCCCAGCATTTT
TRBD1	.	TRBV4-2	TRBJ1-3	CASSPGQELSGNTIYF	TGTGCCAGCAGCCCGGGACAGGAGCTCTCTGGAAACACCATATATTTT
.	.	TRBV19	TRBJ2-5	CASSTRQHATQYF	TGTGCCAGTAGTACCAGGCAGCACGCAACCCAGTACTTC
.	few	TRBV7-2	TRBJ2-3	CASSLGGKETDTQYF	TGTGCCAGCAGCCTCGGAGGGAAGGAAACAGATACGCAGTATTTT
TRBD2	.	TRBV6-5	TRBJ2-5	CASSYGSGGVEETQYF	TGTGCCAGCAGTTACGGGAGCGGGGGGGTTGAAGAGACCCAGTACTTC
.	.	TRBV9	TRBJ1-5	CASSVEGVGQPQHF	TGTGCCAGCAGCGTAGAAGGAGTAGGTCAGCCCCAGCATTTT
.	once	TRBV6-6	TRBJ2-7	CASRVGQFGSYEQYF	TGTGCCAGCAGGGTCGGACAGTTTGGCTCCTACGAGCAGTACTTC
TRBD1	once	TRBV18	TRBJ2-2	CASSPLGRGQTGELFF	TGTGCCAGCTCACCACTCGGAAGGGGGCAAACCGGGGAGCTGTTTTTT
.	.	TRBV5-5	TRBJ1-1	CASSMTGGTEAFF	TGTGCCAGCAGCATGACAGGTGGTACTGAAGCTTTCTTT
TRBD1	.	TRBV28	TRBJ2-6	CASSPRDRSSGANVLTF	TGTGCCAGCAGTCCCCGGGACAGGAGCTCTGGGGCCAACGTCCTGACTTTC
.	few	TRBV3-1/TRBV3-2	TRBJ1-1	CASSQDLGGWNEAFF	TGTGCCAGCAGCCAAGATTTAGGCGGGTGGAATGAAGCTTTCTTT
.	.	TRBV30	TRBJ2-3	CAWSGSVPDTQYF	TGTGCCTGGAGCGGGAGCGTCCCAGATACGCAGTATTTT
TRBD2	.	TRBV5-6	TRBJ2-3	CASSSGTSTRDTQYF	TGTGCCAGCAGCTCCGGGACTAGTACAAGAGATACGCAGTATTTT
.	.	TRBV9	TRBJ2-7	CASSVDGYEQYF	TGTGCCAGCAGCGTAGACGGTTACGAGCAGTACTTC
.	.	TRBV19	TRBJ2-2	CASSIVLAQPTGELFF	TGTGCCAGTAGTATAGTACTAGCCCAACCCACCGGGGAGCTGTTTTTT
.	.	TRBV2	TRBJ1-5	CASSQGHGSNQPQHF	TGTGCCAGCAGCCAAGGACACGGTAGCAATCAGCCCCAGCATTTT
.	.	TRBV18	TRBJ1-5	CASSPGLSLGQPQHF	TGTGCCAGCTCACCTGGACTCTCCCTAGGTCAGCCCCAGCATTTT
.	.	TRBV21-1	TRBJ1-5	CASSLRRQVDQPQHF	TGTGCCAGCAGCCTGAGGCGACAGGTGGATCAGCCCCAGCATTTT
TRBD1	.	TRBV6-5	TRBJ1-2	CASSLGQYYGYTF	TGTGCCAGCAGTCTGGGACAGTACTATGGCTACACCTTC
.	.	TRBV6-6	TRBJ1-1	CASSPLGWSNTEAFF	TGTGCCAGCAGCCCCCTCGGGTGGTCGAACACTGAAGCTTTCTTT
.	once	TRBV2	TRBJ2-2	CASSDLEQATGELFF	TGTGCCAGCAGTGACCTCGAACAGGCCACCGGGGAGCTGTTTTTT
.	.	TRBV7-2	TRBJ1-5	CASSPGPTGLNQPQHF	TGTGCCAGCAGCCCTGGCCCGACAGGCCTCAATCAGCCCCAGCATTTT
TRBD1	.	TRBV7-8	TRBJ1-4	CASSPDWVQGGEKLFF	TGTGCCAGCAGCCCGGATTGGGTGCAGGGGGGTGAAAAACTGTTTTTT
.	.	TRBV5-6	TRBJ2-3	CASLPRGRDTQYF	TGTGCCAGCTTACCTCGCGGGCGAGATACGCAGTATTTT
.	.	TRBV5-6	TRBJ1-5	CASSEQGSNQPQHF	TGTGCCAGCAGCGAACAGGGAAGCAATCAGCCCCAGCATTTT
.	once	TRBV9	TRBJ2-5	CASSVWDLETQYF	TGTGCCAGCAGCGTATGGGACTTAGAGACCCAGTACTTC
TRBD2	.	TRBV4-1	TRBJ2-3	CASSQAVGGSARTWQYF	TGCGCCAGCAGCCAAGCGGTGGGCGGGAGCGCCCGGACGTGGCAGTATTTT
TRBD2	.	TRBV7-6	TRBJ2-2	CASSFRSTSLNTGELFF	TGTGCCAGCAGCTTCCGCTCGACTAGCTTGAACACCGGGGAGCTGTTTTTT
.	.	TRBV7-3	TRBJ2-1	CASSLTGVGNEQFF	TGTGCCAGCAGCTTGACGGGAGTGGGAAATGAGCAGTTCTTC
.	.	TRBV28	TRBJ1-5	CASSLEGFQPQHF	TGTGCCAGCAGTTTAGAGGGATTTCAGCCCCAGCATTTT
.	.	TRBV20-1	TRBJ1-2	CSASYQASGYGYTF	TGCAGTGCTAGTTACCAGGCGTCAGGGTATGGCTACACCTTC
.	.	TRBV16	TRBJ1-1	CASSPRTGGTEAFF	TGTGCCAGCAGCCCCAGGACGGGGGGGACTGAAGCTTTCTTT
.	.	TRBV10-3	TRBJ1-5	CAIRGEGQPQHF	TGTGCCATCAGGGGGGAGGGTCAGCCCCAGCATTTT
TRBD2	.	TRBV7-2	TRBJ2-5	CASSLAVAGGQETQYF	TGTGCCAGCAGCTTAGCGGTAGCGGGGGGGCAAGAGACCCAGTACTTC
.	.	TRBV6-5	TRBJ2-1	CASHPNSVGNNEQFF	TGTGCCAGCCACCCCAATAGCGTGGGGAACAATGAGCAGTTCTTC
TRBD1	.	TRBV7-7	TRBJ2-5	CASSSTGGETQYF	TGTGCCAGCAGCTCGACAGGGGGCGAGACCCAGTACTTC
.	.	TRBV9	TRBJ1-3	CASSYGNTIYF	TGTGCCAGCAGCTATGGAAACACCATATATTTT
TRBD1	.	TRBV7-2	TRBJ2-2	CASSLVRGSTGELFF	TGTGCCAGCAGCTTAGTCAGGGGGAGCACCGGGGAGCTGTTTTTT